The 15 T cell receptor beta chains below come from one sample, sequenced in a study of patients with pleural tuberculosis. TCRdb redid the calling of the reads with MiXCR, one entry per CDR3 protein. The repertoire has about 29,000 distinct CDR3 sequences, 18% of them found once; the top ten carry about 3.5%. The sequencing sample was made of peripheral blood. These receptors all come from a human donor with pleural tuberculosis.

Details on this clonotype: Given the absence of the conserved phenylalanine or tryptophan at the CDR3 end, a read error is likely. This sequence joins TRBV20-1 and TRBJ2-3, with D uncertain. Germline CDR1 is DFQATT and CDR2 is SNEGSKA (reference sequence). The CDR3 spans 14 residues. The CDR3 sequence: CSARLSRSTDTQYL. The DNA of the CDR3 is TGCAGCGCTCGACTCAGCAGAAGCACAGATACGCAGTATCTT.

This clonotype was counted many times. The CDR3 DNA reads TGTGCCAGCAGTTTTGTGAAGGACACTGAAGCTTTCTTT. It codes for CASSFVKDTEAFF. This chain uses TRBV12-3 or TRBV12-4 with TRBJ1-1; the D is unclear. CDR3 length: 13 residues. Trimming shortened V by 3 bases and J by 3 bases, and 8 bases separated the two germline ends.

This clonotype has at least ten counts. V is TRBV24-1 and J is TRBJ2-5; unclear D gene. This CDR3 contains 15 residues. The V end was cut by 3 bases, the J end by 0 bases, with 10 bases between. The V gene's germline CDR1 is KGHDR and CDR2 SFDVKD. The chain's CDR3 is CATSDPRSYQETQYF. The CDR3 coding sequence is TGTGCCACCAGTGATCCCCGGAGCTACCAAGAGACCCAGTACTTC.

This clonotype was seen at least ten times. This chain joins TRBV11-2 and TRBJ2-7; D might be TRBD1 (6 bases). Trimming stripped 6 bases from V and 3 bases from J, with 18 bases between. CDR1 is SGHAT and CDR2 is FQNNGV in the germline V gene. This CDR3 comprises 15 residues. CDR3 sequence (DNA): TGTGCCAGCAGTCCGAGTCTCGCAGGGGTCTACGAGCAGTACTTC. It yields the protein CASSPSLAGVYEQYF.

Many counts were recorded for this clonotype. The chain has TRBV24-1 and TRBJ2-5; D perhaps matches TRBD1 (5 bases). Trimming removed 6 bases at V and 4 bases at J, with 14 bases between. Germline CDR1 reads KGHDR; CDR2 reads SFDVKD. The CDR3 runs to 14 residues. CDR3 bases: TGTGCCACCAGTCGCGACAGCGCCAGAGAGACCCAGTACTTC. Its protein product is CATSRDSARETQYF.

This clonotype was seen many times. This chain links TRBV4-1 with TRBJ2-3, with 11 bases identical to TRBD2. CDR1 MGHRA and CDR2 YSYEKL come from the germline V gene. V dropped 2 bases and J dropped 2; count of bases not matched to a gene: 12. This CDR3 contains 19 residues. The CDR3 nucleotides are TGCGCCAGCAGCCAAATCATCCCTAGCGGGGGGCGAAACACAGATACGCAGTATTTT. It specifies CASSQIIPSGGRNTDTQYF.

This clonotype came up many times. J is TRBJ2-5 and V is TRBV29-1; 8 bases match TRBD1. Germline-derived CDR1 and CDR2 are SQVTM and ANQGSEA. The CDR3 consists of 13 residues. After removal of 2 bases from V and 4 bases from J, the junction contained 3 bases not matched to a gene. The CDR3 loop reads CSVETGGIETQYF. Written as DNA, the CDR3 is TGCAGCGTTGAAACAGGGGGTATAGAGACCCAGTACTTC.

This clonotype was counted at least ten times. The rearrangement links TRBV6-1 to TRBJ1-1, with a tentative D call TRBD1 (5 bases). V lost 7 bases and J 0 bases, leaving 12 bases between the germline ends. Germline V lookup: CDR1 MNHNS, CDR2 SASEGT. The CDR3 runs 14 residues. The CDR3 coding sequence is TGTGCCAGCAAAATCAGGGAACTGAACACTGAAGCTTTCTTT. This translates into CASKIRELNTEAFF.

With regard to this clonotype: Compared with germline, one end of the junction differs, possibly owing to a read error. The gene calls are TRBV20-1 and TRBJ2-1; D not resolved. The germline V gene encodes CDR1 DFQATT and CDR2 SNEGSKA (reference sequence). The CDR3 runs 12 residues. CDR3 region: CSATSNYNEQFF. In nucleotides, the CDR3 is TGCAGTGCAACCTCTAACTACAACGAGCAGTTCTTC.

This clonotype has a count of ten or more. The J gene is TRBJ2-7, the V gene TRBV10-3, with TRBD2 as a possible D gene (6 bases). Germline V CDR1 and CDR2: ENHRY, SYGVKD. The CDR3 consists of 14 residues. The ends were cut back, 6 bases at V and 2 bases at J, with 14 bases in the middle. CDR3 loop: CAISPSRTTYEQYF. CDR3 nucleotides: TGTGCCATCAGCCCCTCCAGGACTACCTACGAGCAGTACTTC.

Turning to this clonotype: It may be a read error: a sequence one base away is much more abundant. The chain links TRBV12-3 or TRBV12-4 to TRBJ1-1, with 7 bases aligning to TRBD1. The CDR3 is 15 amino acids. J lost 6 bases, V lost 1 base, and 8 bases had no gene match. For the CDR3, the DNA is TGTGCCAGCAGTTTAGAAAGACAGGGAACCGCTGAAGCTTTCTTT. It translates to CASSLERQGTAEAFF.

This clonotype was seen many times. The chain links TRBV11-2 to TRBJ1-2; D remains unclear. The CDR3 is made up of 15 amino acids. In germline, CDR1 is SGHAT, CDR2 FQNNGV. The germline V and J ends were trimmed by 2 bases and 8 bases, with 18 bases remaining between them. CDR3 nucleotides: TGTGCCAGCAGCTTAAGGCCTTTGGCGGAGCTCGGCTACACCTTC. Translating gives CASSLRPLAELGYTF. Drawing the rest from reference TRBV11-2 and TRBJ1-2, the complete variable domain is EAGVAQSPRYKIIEKRQSVAFWCNPISGHATLYWYQQILGQGPKLLIQFQNNGVVDDSQLPKDRFSAERLKGVDSTLKIQPAKLEDSAVYLCASSLRPLAELGYTFGSGTRLTVV.

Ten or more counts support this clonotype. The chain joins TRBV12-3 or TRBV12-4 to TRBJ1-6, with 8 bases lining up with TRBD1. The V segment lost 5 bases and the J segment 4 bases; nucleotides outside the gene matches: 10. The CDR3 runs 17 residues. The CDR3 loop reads CASSSEFRTGYNSPLHF. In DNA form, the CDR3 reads TGTGCCAGCAGTAGCGAGTTCAGGACAGGGTATAATTCACCCCTCCACTTT.

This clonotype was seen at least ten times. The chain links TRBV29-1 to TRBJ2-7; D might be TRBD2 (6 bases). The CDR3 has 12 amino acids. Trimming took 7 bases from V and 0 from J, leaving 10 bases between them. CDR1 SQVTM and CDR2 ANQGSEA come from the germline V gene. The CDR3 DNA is TGCAGCGCCAAAGCGGGCTCCTACGAGCAGTACTTC. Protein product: CSAKAGSYEQYF.

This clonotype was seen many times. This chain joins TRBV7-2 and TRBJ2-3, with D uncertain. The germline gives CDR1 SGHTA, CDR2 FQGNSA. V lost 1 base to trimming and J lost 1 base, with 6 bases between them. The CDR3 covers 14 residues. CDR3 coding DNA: TGTGCCAGCAGCTTAGGGGTCGGCACAGATACGCAGTATTTT. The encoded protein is CASSLGVGTDTQYF.